This T cell receptor beta chain originates from a study of cytomegalovirus exposure and HLA in healthy donors. Study-wide context: Prior work identified 95 million to 120 million unique TCR beta sequences in 190 million or so T cells.

Primers for the PCR totalled 60 Vbeta and 13 Jbeta. The protocol was immunoSEQ multiplex PCR, while the TCRdb copy is restricted to in-frame clones and leaves out a portion. The sample shows about 190,000 clones, around 87% of them seen only once. This clone was observed once. The CDR3 length is 14 residues. Germline loops: CDR1 SGHDT, CDR2 YYEEEE. The V and J ends lost 5 bases and 1 base respectively, with 13 bases between them. This sequence was found in a man aged 25-45 years in good health and CMV-seronegative. Input material: PBMCs. The gene calls are TRBV5-6 and TRBJ2-7; tentatively, D is TRBD2 (6 bases). The CDR3 protein is CASSMGGLSYEQYF. In nucleotides, the CDR3 is TGTGCCAGCAGTATGGGGGGACTGTCCTACGAGCAGTACTTC.